The clone carrying this TCR beta chain appeared once. The authors' processing: Estimation of nucleated cell counts relied on the amplification of reference gene primers. Repertoires were generated with immunoSEQ multiplex PCR, while TCRdb's copy carries only in-frame clones and drops some. That table supplies the V and J calls and clone size; D and trimming were determined from the DNA. Among 120,000 to 150,000 clones, roughly 90% were seen once, and the ten largest hold 1.5% to 2%. This sample was taken from a study of blood T cell repertoires in COVID-19. As for the study in general: Samples representing acute and convalescent COVID-19 were sourced from the United States, Italy and Spain. The cDNA or gDNA used as material had been derived from T cells, B-cell-depleted T cells, or PBMCs.

The clonotype originates from a human donor in a cohort sampled during active COVID-19. Sequencing was done on a sample of peripheral blood.

The CDR3 loop reads CASSLTSGGFDTQYF. DNA for the CDR3: TGTGCCAGCAGCTTAACTAGCGGGGGCTTCGATACGCAGTATTTT. The chain recombines TRBV11-2 with TRBJ2-3; 11 bases align to TRBD2. Per the germline V gene, CDR1 is SGHAT and CDR2 is FQNNGV. This CDR3 is built from 15 residues. V was clipped by 2 bases and J by 6 bases; unmatched bases: 4.